Below are 26 T cell receptor beta chains sequenced from a single sample in a study of vaccination and CD4 T cells after COVID-19. The treatment was: roughly 10-day PBMC culture with coronavirus spike peptide pools or control peptides (ViraFEST assay). Oncomine TCR Beta short-read sequencing was applied to DNA from cultured CD4+ T cells. TCRdb called the PCR reads again in MiXCR, with one record for every CDR3 protein. The sample has around 17,000 distinct CDR3 sequences, under 75% seen once; the top ten hold about 7.2%. Their specific antigens are unknown. Sequencing input: CD4+ T cells from blood, cultured in vitro. The receptors come from a human donor who had recovered from COVID-19.

V gene TRBV5-6 combines with J gene TRBJ2-7; a weak D match, TRBD2 (6 bases). With 2 bases removed from V and 2 bases from J, the gap between germline ends came to 8 bases. CDR3 length: 13 amino acids. Germline V lookup: CDR1 SGHDT, CDR2 YYEEEE. CDR3 nucleotides: TGTGCCAGCAGCTTATGGGGGGCCTACGAGCAGTACTTC. This encodes CASSLWGAYEQYF.

The chain joins TRBV6-2 or TRBV6-3 to TRBJ1-2; no clear D gene. V lost 6 bases and J lost 0, with 14 bases in between. The CDR3 loop spans 15 amino acids. Germline lookup yields CDR1 MNHEY and CDR2 SVGEGT. CDR3 sequence: CASSPRAGPNYGYTF. Written as DNA, the CDR3 is TGTGCCAGCAGCCCCCGGGCCGGACCTAACTATGGCTACACCTTC.

This rearrangement joins TRBV2 to TRBJ1-1; D is undetermined. The germline V gene has CDR1 SNHLY and CDR2 FYNNEI. Between the trimmed V and J ends, which lost 3 bases and 11 bases, there was a span of 16 bases. This CDR3 region has 13 residues. DNA for the CDR3: TGTGCCAGCAGTGACGAGTTAGGTAATGATGCTTTCTTT. Translating gives CASSDELGNDAFF.

The genes are TRBV6-2 or TRBV6-3 and TRBJ1-3; D is unresolved. The V end was cut by 6 bases, the J end by 4 bases, with 10 bases between. The germline gives CDR1 MNHEY, CDR2 SVGEGT. This CDR3 is 13 amino acids long. The chain's CDR3 is CASSQTRGNTIYF. The CDR3 DNA follows: TGTGCCAGCAGCCAGACCCGAGGAAACACCATATATTTT.

The chain carries TRBV2 and TRBJ1-2, with D uncertain. V was clipped by 1 base and J by 12 bases, with 15 bases between them. The CDR3 contains 13 residues. The germline V gene encodes CDR1 SNHLY and CDR2 FYNNEI. As DNA, the CDR3 is TGTGCCAGCAGTGAAGTCGGCTATAGAGGGAACACCTTC. Protein: CASSEVGYRGNTF.

As DNA, the CDR3 is TGTGCCTGGAGTGTACGGCGAGAGACCCAGTACTTC. It translates to CAWSVRRETQYF. The chain employs TRBV30 and TRBJ2-5; D unclear. This CDR3 is built from 12 residues. In germline, CDR1 is GTSNPN, CDR2 SVGIG (reference sequence). V was cut by 0 bases and J by 4 bases, with 6 bases left in between.

The chain has TRBV11-1 and TRBJ1-2; D is uncertain. The V gene's germline CDR1 is SGHAT and CDR2 FQDESV (reference sequence). This CDR3 comprises 14 residues. V lost 5 bases and J 5 bases, leaving 15 bases between the germline ends. The CDR3 loop is CASSDVPHVYGYTF. DNA for the CDR3: TGTGCCAGCAGCGACGTTCCGCACGTTTATGGCTACACCTTC.

V and J are TRBV30 and TRBJ1-6, with 10 bases identical to TRBD1. Germline CDR1 reads GTSNPN; CDR2 reads SVGIG (reference sequence). This CDR3 comprises 13 residues. Trimming removed 5 bases from V and 14 bases from J; junction bases left unmatched: 9. The CDR3 region has the DNA TGTGCCTGGGGCACATCCGGGACAGGGGCCCTCCACTTT. This sequence encodes CAWGTSGTGALHF.

The rearrangement joins TRBV6-5 to TRBJ1-2; a weak D match, TRBD1 (6 bases). Trimming stripped 4 bases from V and 4 bases from J, with 16 bases between. The CDR3 runs to 15 residues. Germline CDR1 is MNHEY and CDR2 is SVGAGI. In DNA form, the CDR3 reads TGTGCCAGCAGTTCATCCAGGGGACTTAGCTATGGCTACACCTTC. It specifies CASSSSRGLSYGYTF.

The chain carries TRBV10-3 and TRBJ2-5; 10 bases map to TRBD2. The V gene's germline CDR1 is ENHRY and CDR2 SYGVKD. Losses at the gene ends were 4 bases for V and 1 base for J; bases not matched to a gene: 6. CDR3 length: 16 residues. As DNA, the CDR3 is TGTGCCATCAGTGGTTCGAGCGGGGGGGCCCAAGAGACCCAGTACTTC. This encodes CAISGSSGGAQETQYF.

This clonotype was recorded a few times. The chain is built from TRBV7-2 and TRBJ1-2; 9 positions agree with TRBD1. Germline V CDR1 and CDR2: SGHTA, FQGNSA. J lost 4 bases, V lost 5 bases, and 5 bases had no gene match. The CDR3 is 14 amino acids. The CDR3 region is CASSAGTGSYGYTF. In nucleotides, the CDR3 is TGTGCCAGCAGCGCGGGGACAGGGTCCTATGGCTACACCTTC.

This clonotype has only a few counts. The rearrangement joins TRBV2 to TRBJ1-1; the D is unclear. Germline CDR1 and CDR2: SNHLY and FYNNEI. The CDR3 has 13 amino acids. Trimming removed 7 bases at V and 2 bases at J, with 11 bases between. CDR3 in amino acids: CASKSQDNTEAFF. CDR3 coding DNA: TGTGCCAGCAAGTCTCAGGACAACACTGAAGCTTTCTTT.

The chain combines TRBV24-1 with TRBJ1-2, with no clear D. This CDR3 region has 15 residues. Per germline, CDR1 KGHDR and CDR2 SFDVKD. V was shortened by 4 bases and J by 0 bases, with 11 bases between the two germline ends. The CDR3 bases are TGTGCCACCAGTGACCCCAGGTCCTCTAACTATGGCTACACCTTC. This gives the protein CATSDPRSSNYGYTF.

The V call is TRBV6-1, the J call TRBJ2-1; 10 bases fit TRBD2. This CDR3 comprises 13 residues. J gave up 6 bases and V 8 bases, and 4 bases lay outside the gene matches. In germline, CDR1 is MNHNS, CDR2 SASEGT. In DNA, the CDR3 is TGTGCCAGCCGAGCTAGCGGGGGCAATGAGCAGTTCTTC. Amino acid sequence: CASRASGGNEQFF.

A single count supports this clonotype. At one end, the junction sequence differs from germline, possibly due to a read error. The chain joins TRBV5-5 to TRBJ2-7; 9 nucleotides agree with TRBD1. This CDR3 is 14 amino acids long. CDR1 and CDR2 (germline): SGHKS, YYEKEE (reference sequence). CDR3 in amino acids: CVSSYNTGGREQYF. Here the CDR3 DNA reads TGTGTCAGCAGTTATAACACAGGGGGCCGTGAGCAGTACTTC.

V is TRBV7-8 and J is TRBJ1-1; D call uncertain. V was shortened by 5 bases and J by 4 bases, with 11 bases between the two germline ends. CDR1 and CDR2 (germline): SGHVS, FQNEAQ. The CDR3 consists of 13 residues. As DNA, the CDR3 is TGTGCCAGCAGCCCGACACGGGTCACTGAAGCTTTCTTT. This encodes CASSPTRVTEAFF.

Relative to its sample, this clonotype is medium-sized. This rearrangement joins TRBV20-1 to TRBJ1-2; D gene unclear. Germline CDR1 is DFQATT and CDR2 is SNEGSKA (reference sequence). This CDR3 is built from 10 residues. The V end lost 3 bases, the J end lost 11 bases, and 10 bases lay between the germline ends. The chain's CDR3 is CSASSGRYTF. In nucleotides, the CDR3 is TGCAGTGCTAGCTCTGGGAGGTACACCTTC.

Regarding this clonotype: It is unclear where the CDR3 begins or ends on the DNA, so no DNA is shown, and the CDR3 is as TCRdb lists it. The CDR3: CISVPEAPQVWMGFYGYTF. This chain links TRBV7-5 with TRBJ1-2. TRBV7-5 is tagged as a pseudogene. Termini included, the CDR3 measures 19 amino acids.

This sequence joins TRBV19 and TRBJ2-5; D is perhaps TRBD1 (5 bases). This CDR3 region has 13 residues. V lost 10 bases and J 5 bases, leaving 17 bases between the germline ends. In germline, CDR1 is LNHDA, CDR2 SQIVND (reference sequence). CDR3 in DNA: TGTGCCACCTTAGCTACAGGTTCCGAGACCCAGTACTTC. Encoded protein: CATLATGSETQYF.

The CDR3 spells CSVLTGGQETQYF. The CDR3 DNA is TGCAGCGTGCTGACAGGGGGACAAGAGACCCAGTACTTC. This chain uses TRBV29-1 with TRBJ2-5; TRBD1 aligns across 9 bases. V was pared by 6 bases and J by 2 bases, with 4 bases of the junction left unmatched. The germline CDR1 and CDR2 sequences are SQVTM and ANQGSEA. The CDR3 is made up of 13 amino acids.

The chain joins TRBV7-3 to TRBJ2-3, with 9 bases that match TRBD1. The CDR3 totals 16 residues. Trimming at V came to 3 bases and at J to 4 bases, leaving 8 bases not matched to a gene. The V gene's germline CDR1 is SGHTA and CDR2 FQGTGA. The CDR3 protein is CASSFSTGQGSDTQYF. The CDR3 DNA reads TGTGCCAGCAGCTTTTCTACGGGACAGGGTTCAGATACGCAGTATTTT. Variable domain in full (rest from reference TRBV7-3 and TRBJ2-3): GAGVSQTPSNKVTEKGKYVELRCDPISGHTALYWYRQSLGQGPEFLIYFQGTGAADDSGLPNDRFFAVRPEGSVSTLKIQRTERGDSAVYLCASSFSTGQGSDTQYFGPGTRLTVL.

By sample share, this clonotype is medium-sized. V usage is TRBV20-1 and J usage is TRBJ2-3; perhaps TRBD1 as D (5 bases). CDR3 length: 15 residues. The germline CDR1 and CDR2 sequences are DFQATT and SNEGSKA (reference sequence). Trimming removed 3 bases at V and 1 base at J, with 14 bases between. The CDR3 protein is CSASLRQTGTDTQYF. The CDR3 nucleotides read TGCAGTGCTAGCCTCCGACAGACGGGCACAGATACGCAGTATTTT.

The V call is TRBV20-1, the J call TRBJ1-1; unclear D gene. The germline CDR1 and CDR2 sequences are DFQATT and SNEGSKA (reference sequence). Trimming pared 1 base from V and 9 bases from J, leaving 18 bases between. The CDR3 runs to 14 residues. CDR3 in DNA: TGCAGTGCTAGAGTTATAAGGGTCCCTACTCAAGCTTTCTTT. It yields the protein CSARVIRVPTQAFF.

This clonotype was picked up a small number of times. V and J are TRBV11-2 and TRBJ2-7; 10 nucleotides align to TRBD2. Germline V gene sequence: CDR1 SGHAT, CDR2 FQNNGV. After removal of 2 bases from V and 2 bases from J, the junction contained 0 bases not matched to a gene. The CDR3 has 14 residues. The CDR3 DNA reads TGTGCCAGCAGCTTAAGCGGGGGGGCCTACGAGCAGTACTTC. Translated: CASSLSGGAYEQYF.

This clonotype was seen a handful of times. This chain links TRBV20-1 with TRBJ1-4; D is unclear. The germline gives CDR1 DFQATT, CDR2 SNEGSKA (reference sequence). V gave up 0 bases and J gave up 8 bases, with 10 bases separating them. This CDR3 comprises 13 residues. Written as DNA, the CDR3 is TGCAGTGCTAGAGATCAGGACCTCGAAAAACTGTTTTTT. Translation: CSARDQDLEKLFF.

The chain couples TRBV6-2 or TRBV6-3 to TRBJ1-5; possibly TRBD1 for D (5 bases). CDR3 length equals 15 residues. Germline lookup yields CDR1 MNHEY and CDR2 SVGEGT. With 4 bases removed from V and 5 bases from J, the gap between germline ends came to 15 bases. The chain's CDR3 is CASSSHGREDQPQHF. CDR3 in DNA: TGTGCCAGCAGTTCCCATGGCAGGGAGGATCAGCCCCAGCATTTT.